This entry features one TCR beta chain sequence. Its target is not known. CDR3 length: 15 amino acids. Trimming took off 8 bases at V and 8 bases at J, with 19 bases between the two ends. Germline-derived CDR1 and CDR2 are MNHNS and SASEGT. The sample belongs to a study of fetal regulatory T cell absence and autoimmunity. Findings and limits, study-wide: Oligoclonal TCR enrichment in pancreas over cord blood reached over 100-fold for some clones. The oligoclonal enrichment was interpreted as supporting antigen-driven pancreatic autoimmunity before birth in IPEX syndrome.

Clones were read by immunoSEQ multiplex PCR, and TCRdb kept only the in-frame ones, dropping some. The sample consists of approximately 49,000 clones, about 86% of them appearing once. The sequenced material came from cord blood. The genes are TRBV6-1 and TRBJ1-6, with TRBD1 as a possible D gene (6 bases). The sequence was obtained from a newborn boy with IPEX syndrome. The CDR3 sequence is CASGQREGGDSPLHF. CDR3 bases: TGTGCCAGCGGCCAGCGGGAGGGGGGGGATTCACCCCTCCACTTT.